This T cell receptor (beta chain) was recovered during a study of control samples from healthy donors and cancer patients. The repertoire was sequenced with immunoSEQ multiplex PCR; TCRdb's copy has only in-frame clones and lacks some. The sample includes about 120,000 clones, about nine tenths seen only once; the top ten take 3.4%. This clone was seen once. The CDR3 is 14 residues long. The germline V gene has CDR1 SQVTM and CDR2 ANQGSEA. V was trimmed by 6 bases and J by 4 bases, leaving 18 bases between them. The chain couples TRBV29-1 to TRBJ1-2; D is perhaps TRBD1 (5 bases). Sequenced material: blood. This TCR was recovered from a man aged 35-49 years in good health. CDR3 in amino acids: CSVATSFGGYGYTF. CDR3 in DNA: TGCAGCGTGGCAACTAGTTTCGGGGGCTATGGCTACACCTTC.